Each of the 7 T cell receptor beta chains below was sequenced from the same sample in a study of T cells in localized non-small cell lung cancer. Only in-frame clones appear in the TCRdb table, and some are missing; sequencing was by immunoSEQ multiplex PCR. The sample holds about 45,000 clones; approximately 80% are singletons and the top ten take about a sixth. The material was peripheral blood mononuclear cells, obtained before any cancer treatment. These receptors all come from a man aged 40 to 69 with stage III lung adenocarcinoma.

The CDR3 bases are TGTGCCAGCAGCCAAGCCAGGGCGACGGCAGATACGCAGTATTTT. It is translated as CASSQARATADTQYF. The V gene is TRBV14, the J gene TRBJ2-3; possibly TRBD1 for D (5 bases). The CDR3 is made up of 15 amino acids. V lost 1 base and J 4 bases, leaving 12 bases between the germline ends. CDR1 is SGHDN, CDR2 FVKESK, per germline.

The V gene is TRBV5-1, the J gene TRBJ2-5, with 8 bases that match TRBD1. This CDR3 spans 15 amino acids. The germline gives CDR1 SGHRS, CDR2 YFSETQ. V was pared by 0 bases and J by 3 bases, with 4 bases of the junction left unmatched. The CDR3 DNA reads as TGCGCCAGCAGCTTGGACGGGACAGGAGAAGAGACCCAGTACTTC. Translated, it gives CASSLDGTGEETQYF. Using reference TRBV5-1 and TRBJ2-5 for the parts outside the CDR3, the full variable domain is KAGVTQTPRYLIKTRGQQVTLSCSPISGHRSVSWYQQTPGQGLQFLFEYFSETQRNKGNFPGRFSGRQFSNSRSEMNVSTLELGDSALYLCASSLDGTGEETQYFGPGTRLLVL.

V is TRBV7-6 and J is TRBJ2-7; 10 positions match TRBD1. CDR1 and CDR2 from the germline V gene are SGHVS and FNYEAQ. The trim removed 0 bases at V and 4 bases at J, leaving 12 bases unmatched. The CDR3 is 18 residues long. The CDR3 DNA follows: TGTGCCAGCAGCTTAGCCCGTTTCTCCGGGACAGGGGAATACGAGCAGTACTTC. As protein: CASSLARFSGTGEYEQYF.

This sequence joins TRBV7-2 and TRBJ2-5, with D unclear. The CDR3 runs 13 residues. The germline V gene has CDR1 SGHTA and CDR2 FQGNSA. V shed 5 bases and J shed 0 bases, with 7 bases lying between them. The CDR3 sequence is CASSPSYQETQYF. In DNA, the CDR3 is TGTGCCAGCAGCCCCTCGTACCAAGAGACCCAGTACTTC.

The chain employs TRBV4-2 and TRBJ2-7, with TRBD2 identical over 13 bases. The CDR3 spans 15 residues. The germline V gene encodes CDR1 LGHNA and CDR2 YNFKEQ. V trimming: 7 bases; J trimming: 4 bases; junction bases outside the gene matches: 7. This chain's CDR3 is CASTRTSGGVYEQYF. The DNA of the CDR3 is TGTGCCAGCACCCGCACTAGCGGGGGGGTATACGAGCAGTACTTC.

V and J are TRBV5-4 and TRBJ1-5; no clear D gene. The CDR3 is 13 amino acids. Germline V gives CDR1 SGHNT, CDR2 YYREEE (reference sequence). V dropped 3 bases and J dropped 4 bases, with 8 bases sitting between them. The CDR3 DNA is TGTGCCAGCAGCTCCTCACATAATCAGCCCCAGCATTTT. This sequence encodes CASSSSHNQPQHF.

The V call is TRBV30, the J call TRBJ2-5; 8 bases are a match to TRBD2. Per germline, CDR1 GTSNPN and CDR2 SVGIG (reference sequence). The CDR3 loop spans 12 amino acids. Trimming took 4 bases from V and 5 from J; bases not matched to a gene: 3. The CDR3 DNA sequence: TGTGCCTGGAAAAGCGGGGGTGAGACCCAGTACTTC. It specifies CAWKSGGETQYF.